The 15 T cell receptor beta chains presented below share a single source sample, sequenced in a study of neurological immune-mediated disorders. MiXCR, applied by TCRdb to the 5' RACE reads, yields one record per CDR3 protein. This table holds 45,000 to 55,000 distinct CDR3 sequences, 3% to 4% found once. Input material: PBMCs. The source is a man in his 60s with multiple sclerosis.

A few counts support this clonotype. In nucleotides, the CDR3 is TGTGCCAGCTTGCCCCCGGCAGGGAATTATGGCTACACCTTC. This translates into CASLPPAGNYGYTF. The rearrangement joins TRBV28 to TRBJ1-2, with D possibly matching TRBD1 (5 bases). The CDR3 has 14 amino acids. The V and J ends lost 8 bases and 5 bases respectively, with 18 bases between them. Germline CDR1 is MDHEN and CDR2 is SYDVKM.

This clonotype occurred many times. The genes are TRBV2 and TRBJ1-5; no reliable D call. Trimming took 6 bases from V and 5 from J, leaving 11 bases between them. The germline V gene has CDR1 SNHLY and CDR2 FYNNEI. This CDR3 region has 13 residues. The CDR3 sequence is CASRLEMDQPQHF. As DNA, the CDR3 is TGTGCCAGCAGGCTGGAGATGGATCAGCCCCAGCATTTT.

This clonotype showed up many times. The chain has TRBV3-1 and TRBJ1-5; D possibly corresponds to TRBD1 (5 bases). The germline CDR1 and CDR2 sequences are LGHDT and YNNKEL (reference sequence). V was trimmed by 0 bases and J by 6 bases, leaving 12 bases between them. The CDR3 sequence is 15 residues long. The CDR3 sequence is CASSQDRRRGQPQHF. The CDR3 DNA reads as TGTGCCAGCAGCCAAGATCGAAGAAGGGGTCAGCCCCAGCATTTT.

In its sample, this clonotype was seen many times. The chain is built from TRBV12-3 or TRBV12-4 and TRBJ2-1; 7 bases fit TRBD2. This CDR3 comprises 13 residues. The V and J ends lost 6 bases and 7 bases, in that order; junction bases with no gene match: 6. This chain's CDR3 is CASRYLGGNEQFF. CDR3 nucleotides: TGTGCCAGCAGATACCTCGGGGGGAATGAGCAGTTCTTC.

In this sample, this clonotype turned up many times. The rearrangement joins TRBV3-1 to TRBJ2-7, with D unclear. CDR1 is LGHDT, CDR2 YNNKEL, per germline (reference sequence). The V gene lost 1 base and the J gene lost 4 bases, with 8 bases spanning the gap. The CDR3 contains 13 residues. CDR3 DNA sequence: TGTGCCAGCAGCCAAGTTCCCCAGTACGAGCAGTACTTC. It translates to CASSQVPQYEQYF.

This clonotype was counted many times. The chain recombines TRBV28 with TRBJ2-1; TRBD1 matches 7 bases. The V gene's germline CDR1 is MDHEN and CDR2 SYDVKM. The trim removed 11 bases at V and 5 bases at J, leaving 12 bases unmatched. The CDR3 is 14 residues long. CDR3 DNA: TGTGCCGTCCGGCCTCGACAGGGTAACAATGAGCAGTTCTTC. This gives the protein CAVRPRQGNNEQFF.

In its sample, this clonotype was seen many times. V usage is TRBV27 and J usage is TRBJ1-5; 8 nucleotides match TRBD1. The CDR3 runs to 13 residues. With V trimmed by 6 bases and J by 6 bases, 4 bases remained unmatched. The germline gives CDR1 MNHEY, CDR2 SMNVEV (reference sequence). Here the CDR3 DNA reads TGTGCCAGCAGCCTACAGGGGGGTCAGCCCCAGCATTTT. This sequence encodes CASSLQGGQPQHF.

This clonotype was counted at least ten times. This chain uses TRBV27 with TRBJ2-2; perhaps TRBD1 as D (5 bases). Between the trimmed V and J ends, which lost 6 bases and 1 base, there was a span of 9 bases. Germline V gene sequence: CDR1 MNHEY, CDR2 SMNVEV (reference sequence). The CDR3 has 14 residues. In DNA form, the CDR3 reads TGTGCCAGCAGCGAACAGGTGAACACCGGGGAGCTGTTTTTT. Translating it yields CASSEQVNTGELFF.

Ten or more counts support this clonotype. The chain carries TRBV20-1 and TRBJ2-1; no firm D call. Germline V CDR1 and CDR2: DFQATT, SNEGSKA (reference sequence). The CDR3 is 10 amino acids. Trimming cost V 8 bases and J 8 bases, with 10 bases left between them. CDR3 protein: CSQSSHEQFF. The CDR3 nucleotides read TGCAGTCAAAGCAGCCATGAGCAGTTCTTC.

This clonotype occurred many times. The chain has TRBV29-1 and TRBJ2-1; D is perhaps TRBD1 (6 bases). In germline, CDR1 is SQVTM, CDR2 ANQGSEA. The CDR3 extends over 12 amino acids. The CDR3 region is CRKGESYNEQFF. In DNA form, the CDR3 reads TGCAGGAAGGGGGAGAGCTACAATGAGCAGTTCTTC.

The sample holds many counts of this clonotype. The chain is built from TRBV5-1 and TRBJ2-5, with TRBD2 identical over 9 bases. The CDR3 is 15 amino acids. V lost 0 bases to trimming and J lost 7 bases; unmatched junction nucleotides: 7. Germline CDR1 is SGHRS and CDR2 is YFSETQ. CDR3 bases: TGCGCCAGCAGCTTGGACAGCGGGAGGATCGGGACCCAGTACTTC. It codes for CASSLDSGRIGTQYF.

This clonotype was observed at least ten times. The chain couples TRBV4-1 to TRBJ1-1; D is perhaps TRBD1 (5 bases). CDR3 size: 14 residues. In germline, CDR1 is MGHRA, CDR2 YSYEKL. V lost 1 base, J lost 4 bases, and 10 bases lay in between. The CDR3 coding sequence is TGCGCCAGCAGCCAAGCGTCGGGGGGCACTGAAGCTTTCTTT. This translates into CASSQASGGTEAFF.

V gene TRBV18 combines with J gene TRBJ1-5; the D is unclear. CDR3 size: 14 residues. The ends were cut back, 0 bases at V and 8 bases at J, with 11 bases in the middle. CDR1 is KGHSH, CDR2 LQKENI, per germline. The DNA for the CDR3 is TGTGCCAGCTCACCACCTGGGGAGAAGGAGCCCCAGCATTTT. Protein sequence: CASSPPGEKEPQHF.

This clonotype showed up many times. The chain recombines TRBV5-4 with TRBJ2-1; 12 bases match TRBD2. The CDR3 is 15 residues long. V trimming: 3 bases; J trimming: 4 bases; junction bases outside the gene matches: 2. The germline V gene encodes CDR1 SGHNT and CDR2 YYREEE (reference sequence). CDR3 DNA: TGTGCCAGCAGCTGGACTAGCGGGGCATACAATGAGCAGTTCTTC. Its translation: CASSWTSGAYNEQFF.

This clonotype was detected ten times or more. V and J are TRBV5-1 and TRBJ1-1; D might be TRBD1 (6 bases). The ends were cut back, 5 bases at V and 1 base at J, with 12 bases in the middle. CDR3 length: 14 amino acids. Germline assignment: CDR1 SGHRS and CDR2 YFSETQ. This chain's CDR3 is CASSRQGSNTEAFF. The CDR3 coding sequence is TGCGCCAGCAGTCGGCAGGGGTCGAACACTGAAGCTTTCTTT. Using reference TRBV5-1 and TRBJ1-1 for the parts outside the CDR3, the full variable domain is KAGVTQTPRYLIKTRGQQVTLSCSPISGHRSVSWYQQTPGQGLQFLFEYFSETQRNKGNFPGRFSGRQFSNSRSEMNVSTLELGDSALYLCASSRQGSNTEAFFGQGTRLTVV.